This is a list of T cell receptor beta chains from one sample in a study of human T cells and chemical hapten exposure. TCRdb called the RACE reads again in MiXCR, with one record for every CDR3 protein. The sample contains under 70,000 distinct CDR3 sequences, about 11% of which appear only once. Sequenced here: whole blood, sampled in connection with sensitization to the hapten diphenylcyclopropenone (DPC). The receptors come from a woman in her 40s with alopecia areata. Some clones in this sample may be carry-over from other donors' samples. The CDR3 runs from the conserved cysteine through the conserved F or W.

>TRBV7-9|TRBJ2-7
CASSRDRAYEQYF
>TRBV6-1|TRBJ2-2
CASSHRRGHFDTGELFF
>TRBV9|TRBJ2-7
CASGTGTYEQYF
>TRBV18|TRBJ2-2
CASSPRQEGVTGELFF
>TRBV29-1|TRBJ1-2
CSVEIGAFGYTF
>TRBV19|TRBJ2-7
CASSSSGEQYF
>TRBV11-2|TRBJ2-1
CASSSRGGRVHNEQFF
>TRBV2|TRBJ2-5
CASSRDNQETQYF
>TRBV20-1|TRBJ2-1
CSARGDGGLGNEQFF
>TRBV7-2|TRBJ2-1
CASSGGGRSSYNEQFF
>TRBV25-1|TRBJ2-3
CATLRDPVDTQYF
>TRBV5-6|TRBJ2-1
CASSLDLPGEQFF
>TRBV3-1|TRBJ2-5
CASSQDETQYF
>TRBV7-2|TRBJ2-2
CASNPPGNTGELFF
>TRBV20-1|TRBJ2-3
CSARDRAGGHTDTQYF
>TRBV18|TRBJ2-1
CASSRQGYEQFF
>TRBV10-3|TRBJ2-7
CAISDGTSGVSYEQYF
>TRBV29-1|TRBJ2-7
CSVGPGQGNEQYF
>TRBV11-2|TRBJ2-1
CASSAQGRGTSGSEQFF
>TRBV2|TRBJ2-5
CASSRGETQYF
>TRBV30|TRBJ2-1
CASGGQGYNEQFF
>TRBV6-6|TRBJ2-1
CASSEIELAGFNEQFF
>TRBV10-3|TRBJ2-7
CAISPRADDSYEQYF
>TRBV4-3|TRBJ1-4
CASSQDRKGLFF
>TRBV7-9|TRBJ2-7
CVSSLAGAMNTEQYF
>TRBV27|TRBJ1-5
CASSPLTGIGQPQHF
>TRBV11-2|TRBJ2-2
CASSFRREYTGELFF
>TRBV7-2|TRBJ2-7
CASSLQDGGIGEQYF
>TRBV28|TRBJ2-7
CASSPPTSGRAYEQYF
>TRBV19|TRBJ1-2
CASSTTRDRWNGYTF
>TRBV12-3/TRBV12-4|TRBJ1-2
CASSDYSQSYGYTF